This T cell receptor (beta chain) came from a study of blood T cell repertoires in COVID-19. Only in-frame clones appear in the TCRdb table, and some are missing; sequencing was by immunoSEQ multiplex PCR. The sample lists 250,000 to 300,000 clones, around 87% seen once, with more than 1.3% in the top ten. This clone was seen just once. The CDR3 is 14 amino acids. J was trimmed by 1 base and V by 4 bases; bases with no gene match: 4. The V gene's germline CDR1 is SGDLS and CDR2 YYNGEE. Sequencing was carried out using peripheral blood. The source of this sequence is a woman aged 40 to 50 who had recovered from COVID-19. V gene TRBV9 combines with J gene TRBJ1-1, with 7 bases lining up with TRBD1. The CDR3: CASSPRQGNTEAFF. The CDR3 coding sequence is TGTGCCAGCAGCCCCAGACAGGGGAACACTGAAGCTTTCTTT. Full variable domain (outside the CDR3, taken from reference TRBV9 and TRBJ1-1): DSGVTQTPKHLITATGQRVTLRCSPRSGDLSVYWYQQSLDQGLQFLIQYYNGEERAKGNILERFSAQQFPDLHSELNLSSLELGDSALYFCASSPRQGNTEAFFGQGTRLTVV.